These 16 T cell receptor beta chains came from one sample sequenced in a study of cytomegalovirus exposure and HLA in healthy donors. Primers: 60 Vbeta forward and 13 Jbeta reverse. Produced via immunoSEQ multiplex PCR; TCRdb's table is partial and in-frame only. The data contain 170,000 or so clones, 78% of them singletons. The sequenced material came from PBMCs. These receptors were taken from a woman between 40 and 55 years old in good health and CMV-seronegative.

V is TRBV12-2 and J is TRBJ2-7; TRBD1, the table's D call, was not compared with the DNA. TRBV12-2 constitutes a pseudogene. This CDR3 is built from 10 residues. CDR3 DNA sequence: TGTGCAAGTCGCCACATCTCTCCCTACTTC. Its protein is CASRHISPYF.

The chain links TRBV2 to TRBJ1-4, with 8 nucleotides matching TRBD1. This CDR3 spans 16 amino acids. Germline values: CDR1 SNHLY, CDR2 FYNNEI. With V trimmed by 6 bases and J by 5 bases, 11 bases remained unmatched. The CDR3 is CASRLEDRVPNEKLFF. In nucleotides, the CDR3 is TGTGCCAGCAGACTCGAGGACAGGGTCCCGAATGAAAAACTGTTTTTT.

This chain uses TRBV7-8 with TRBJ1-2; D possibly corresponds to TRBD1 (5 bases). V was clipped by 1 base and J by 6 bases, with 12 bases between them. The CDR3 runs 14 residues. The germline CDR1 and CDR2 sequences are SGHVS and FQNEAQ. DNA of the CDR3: TGTGCCAGCAGCTTAGGTCGGCAGGGCCATGGCTACACCTTC. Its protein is CASSLGRQGHGYTF.

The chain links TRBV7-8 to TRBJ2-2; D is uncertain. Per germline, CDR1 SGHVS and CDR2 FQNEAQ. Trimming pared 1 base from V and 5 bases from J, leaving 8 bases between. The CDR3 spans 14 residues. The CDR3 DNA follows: TGTGCCAGCAGCTTAGAGCCAGCGACCGGGGAGCTGTTTTTT. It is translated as CASSLEPATGELFF.

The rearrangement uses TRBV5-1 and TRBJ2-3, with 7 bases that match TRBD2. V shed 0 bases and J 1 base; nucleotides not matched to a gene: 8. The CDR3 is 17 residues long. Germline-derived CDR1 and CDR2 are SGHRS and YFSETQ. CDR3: CASSLDPPSGGTDTQYF. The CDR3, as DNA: TGCGCCAGCAGCTTGGACCCCCCTAGCGGAGGCACAGATACGCAGTATTTT.

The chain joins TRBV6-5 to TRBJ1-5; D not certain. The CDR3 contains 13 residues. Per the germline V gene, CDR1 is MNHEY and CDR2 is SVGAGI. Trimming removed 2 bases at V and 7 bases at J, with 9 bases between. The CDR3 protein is CASSYLVGQPQHF. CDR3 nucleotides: TGTGCCAGCAGTTACCTGGTTGGCCAGCCCCAGCATTTT.

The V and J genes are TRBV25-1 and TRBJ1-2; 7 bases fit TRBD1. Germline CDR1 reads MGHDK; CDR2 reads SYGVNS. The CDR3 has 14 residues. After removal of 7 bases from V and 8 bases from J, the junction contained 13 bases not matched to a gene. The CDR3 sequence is CASTPGQLGKGYTF. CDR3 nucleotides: TGTGCCAGCACCCCGGGACAGCTGGGGAAGGGCTACACCTTC.

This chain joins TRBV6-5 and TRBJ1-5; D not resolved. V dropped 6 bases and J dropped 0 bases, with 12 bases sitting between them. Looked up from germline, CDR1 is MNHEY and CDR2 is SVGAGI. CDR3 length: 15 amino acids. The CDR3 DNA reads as TGTGCCAGCAGCCCGGGAGTTTATAGCAATCAGCCCCAGCATTTT. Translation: CASSPGVYSNQPQHF.

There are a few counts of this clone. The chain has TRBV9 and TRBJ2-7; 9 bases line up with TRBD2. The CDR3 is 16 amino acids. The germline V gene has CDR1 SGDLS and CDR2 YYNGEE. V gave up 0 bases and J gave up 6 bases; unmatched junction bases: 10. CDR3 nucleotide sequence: TGTGCCAGCAGCGTAGCTTGGGGGACTAGCTCCGCCGAGCAGTACTTC. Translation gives CASSVAWGTSSAEQYF. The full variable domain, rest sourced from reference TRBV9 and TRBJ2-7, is DSGVTQTPKHLITATGQRVTLRCSPRSGDLSVYWYQQSLDQGLQFLIQYYNGEERAKGNILERFSAQQFPDLHSELNLSSLELGDSALYFCASSVAWGTSSAEQYFGPGTRLTVT.

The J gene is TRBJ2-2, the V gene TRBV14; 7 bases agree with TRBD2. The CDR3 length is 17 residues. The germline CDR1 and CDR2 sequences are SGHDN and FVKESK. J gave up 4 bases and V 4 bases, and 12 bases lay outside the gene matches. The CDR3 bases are TGTGCCAGCAGCCGTACCTACTCCCGGGGGGTCACCGGGGAGCTGTTTTTT. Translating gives CASSRTYSRGVTGELFF.

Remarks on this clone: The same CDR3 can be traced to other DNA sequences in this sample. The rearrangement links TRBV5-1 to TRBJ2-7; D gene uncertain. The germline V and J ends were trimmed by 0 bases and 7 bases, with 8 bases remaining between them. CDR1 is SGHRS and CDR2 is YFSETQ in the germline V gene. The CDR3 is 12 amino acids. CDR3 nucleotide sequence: TGCGCCAGCAGCTTGGATCGGGTGGAGCAGTACTTC. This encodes CASSLDRVEQYF.

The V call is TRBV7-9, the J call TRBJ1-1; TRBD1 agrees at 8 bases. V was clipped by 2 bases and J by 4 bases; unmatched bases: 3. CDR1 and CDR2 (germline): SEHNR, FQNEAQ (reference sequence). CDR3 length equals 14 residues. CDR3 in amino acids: CASSLQGARTEAFF. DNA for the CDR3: TGTGCCAGCAGCTTACAGGGGGCTCGCACTGAAGCTTTCTTT.

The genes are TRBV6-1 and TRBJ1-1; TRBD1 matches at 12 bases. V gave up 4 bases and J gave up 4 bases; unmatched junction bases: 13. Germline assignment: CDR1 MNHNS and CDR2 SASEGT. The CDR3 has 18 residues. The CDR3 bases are TGTGCCAGCAGTGCTTTCACTGGGACAGGGGGCCGAGGCACTGAAGCTTTCTTT. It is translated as CASSAFTGTGGRGTEAFF.

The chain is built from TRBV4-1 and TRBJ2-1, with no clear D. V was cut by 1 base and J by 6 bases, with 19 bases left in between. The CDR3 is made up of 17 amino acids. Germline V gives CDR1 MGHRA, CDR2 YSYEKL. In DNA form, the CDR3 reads TGCGCCAGCAGCCAAGCTCTTGTAGACTCCCCGAGCAATGAGCAGTTCTTC. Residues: CASSQALVDSPSNEQFF.

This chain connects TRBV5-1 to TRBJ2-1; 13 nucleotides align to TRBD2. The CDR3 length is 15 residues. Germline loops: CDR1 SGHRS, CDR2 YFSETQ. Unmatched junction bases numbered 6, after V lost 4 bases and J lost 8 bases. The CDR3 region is CASSIGLAGVDEQFF. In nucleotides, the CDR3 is TGCGCCAGCAGCATCGGACTAGCGGGGGTTGATGAGCAGTTCTTC.

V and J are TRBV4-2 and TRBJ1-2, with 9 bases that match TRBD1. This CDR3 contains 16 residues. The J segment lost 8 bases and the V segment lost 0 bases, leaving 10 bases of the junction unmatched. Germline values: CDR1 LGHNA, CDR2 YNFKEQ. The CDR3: CASSQDPRTGATGYTF. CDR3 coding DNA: TGTGCCAGCAGCCAAGATCCAAGGACAGGGGCTACCGGCTACACCTTC.